This TCR beta chain comes out of a study of vaccination and CD4 T cells after COVID-19. Study-level results: When vaccine-specific clones from convalescent patients were examined, 304 of 307 were spike mono-reactive.

Oncomine TCR Beta short-read sequencing was applied to DNA from cultured CD4+ T cells. From the PCR reads, TCRdb called clonotypes with MiXCR, one entry per CDR3 protein. The table shows approximately 12,000 distinct CDR3 sequences, with roughly two fifths occurring only once. The ends were cut back, 4 bases at V and 6 bases at J, with 18 bases in the middle. Germline V gene data show CDR1 as LNHDA and CDR2 as SQIVND (reference sequence). This CDR3 region has 16 residues. Notes on this clonotype: Antigen unknown.

Treatment in this sample: roughly 11-day PBMC culture with coronavirus spike peptide pools or control peptides (ViraFEST assay). Expansion of antigen-specific T cells with peptide pools by ViraFEST preceded sequencing of TCRs. By negative selection, CD4+ T cells were isolated once culture had run for 10 days. Sequenced material: cultured CD4+ T cells from blood. The gene calls are TRBV19 and TRBJ1-4; possibly TRBD1 for D (6 bases). The TCR originated in a human donor with COVID-19. The chain's CDR3 is CASSRTHGGRDEKLFF. The CDR3 nucleotides are TGTGCCAGTAGTAGAACCCACGGGGGCCGAGATGAAAAACTGTTTTTT.